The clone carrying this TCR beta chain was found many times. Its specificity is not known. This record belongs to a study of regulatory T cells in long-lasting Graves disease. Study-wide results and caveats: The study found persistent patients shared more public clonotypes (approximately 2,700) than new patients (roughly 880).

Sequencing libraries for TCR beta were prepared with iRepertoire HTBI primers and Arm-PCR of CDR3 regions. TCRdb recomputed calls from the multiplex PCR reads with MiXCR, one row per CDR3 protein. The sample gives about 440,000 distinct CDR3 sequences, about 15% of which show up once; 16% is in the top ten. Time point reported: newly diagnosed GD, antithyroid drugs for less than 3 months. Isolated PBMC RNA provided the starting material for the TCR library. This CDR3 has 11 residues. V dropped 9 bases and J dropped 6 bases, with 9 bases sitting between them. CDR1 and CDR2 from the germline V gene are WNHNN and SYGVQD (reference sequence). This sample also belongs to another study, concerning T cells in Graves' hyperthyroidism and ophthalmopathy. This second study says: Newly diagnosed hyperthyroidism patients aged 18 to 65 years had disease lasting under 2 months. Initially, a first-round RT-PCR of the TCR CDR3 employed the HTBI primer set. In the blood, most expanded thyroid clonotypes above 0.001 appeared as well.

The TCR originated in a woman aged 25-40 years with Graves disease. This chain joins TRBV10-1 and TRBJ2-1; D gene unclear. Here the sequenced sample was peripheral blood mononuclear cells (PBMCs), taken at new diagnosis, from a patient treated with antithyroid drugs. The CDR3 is CARTVLNEQFF. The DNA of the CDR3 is TGCGCCAGAACAGTCCTCAATGAGCAGTTCTTC.